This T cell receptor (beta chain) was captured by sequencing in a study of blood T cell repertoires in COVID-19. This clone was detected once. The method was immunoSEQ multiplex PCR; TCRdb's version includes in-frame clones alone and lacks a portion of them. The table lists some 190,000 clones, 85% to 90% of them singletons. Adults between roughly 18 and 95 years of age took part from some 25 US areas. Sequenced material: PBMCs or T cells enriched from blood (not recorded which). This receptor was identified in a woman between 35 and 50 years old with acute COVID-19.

The CDR3 here is CASSLVSQSTDTQYF. The CDR3 nucleotides are TGCGCCAGCAGCTTGGTGTCTCAGAGCACAGATACGCAGTATTTT. The chain is built from TRBV5-1 and TRBJ2-3; D is unresolved. Per the germline V gene, CDR1 is SGHRS and CDR2 is YFSETQ. This CDR3 has 15 amino acids. The germline V and J ends were trimmed by 0 bases and 0 bases, with 8 bases remaining between them.